Shown below are 27 T cell receptor beta chains from a single sample sequenced in a study of shared clonotypes between healthy human individuals. Clones were read by immunoSEQ multiplex PCR, and TCRdb kept only the in-frame ones, dropping some. Among some 660,000 clones listed, around three quarters were seen once. Material for sequencing was memory CD4+ T cells sorted from blood. The sample's subset: CD45RA-negative fraction. The receptors come from a woman aged 25 to 39 in good health.

The sample holds a few counts of this clone. The rearrangement joins TRBV28 to TRBJ1-4; D perhaps matches TRBD1 (6 bases). The V gene's germline CDR1 is MDHEN and CDR2 SYDVKM. The CDR3 covers 14 residues. V lost 10 bases, J lost 5 bases, and 17 bases lay in between. Here the CDR3 DNA reads TGTGCCACCACCTCGGACAGTGGAAATGAAAAACTGTTTTTT. This sequence encodes CATTSDSGNEKLFF.

A few counts support this clone. The rearrangement links TRBV5-1 to TRBJ2-2; D is perhaps TRBD1 or TRBD2 (5 bases each). V was pared by 0 bases and J by 10 bases, with 13 bases between. CDR3 length: 14 residues. Germline V CDR1 and CDR2: SGHRS, YFSETQ. This chain's CDR3 is CASSLGNEGPELFF. In DNA form, the CDR3 reads TGCGCCAGCAGCTTGGGGAACGAGGGGCCGGAGCTGTTTTTT. The complete variable domain, with remaining parts taken from reference TRBV5-1 and TRBJ2-2, reads KAGVTQTPRYLIKTRGQQVTLSCSPISGHRSVSWYQQTPGQGLQFLFEYFSETQRNKGNFPGRFSGRQFSNSRSEMNVSTLELGDSALYLCASSLGNEGPELFFGEGSRLTVL.

This chain links TRBV28 with TRBJ1-1; no clear D. CDR3 length: 10 residues. The V gene lost 5 bases and the J gene lost 9 bases, with 7 bases spanning the gap. The germline V gene encodes CDR1 MDHEN and CDR2 SYDVKM. CDR3 sequence (DNA): TGTGCCAGCAGTGCACATCAAGCTTTCTTT. Translating it yields CASSAHQAFF.

This rearrangement joins TRBV2 to TRBJ2-4; D remains unclear. This CDR3 comprises 13 residues. V lost 3 bases to trimming and J lost 8 bases, with 11 bases between them. Germline CDR1 and CDR2: SNHLY and FYNNEI. CDR3 amino acids: CASSDRKGHIQYF. For the CDR3, the DNA is TGTGCCAGCAGTGACAGGAAAGGACACATTCAGTACTTC.

The gene calls are TRBV10-3 and TRBJ1-3; D is unclear. The CDR3 contains 16 residues. Trimming took off 2 bases at V and 0 bases at J, with 11 bases between the two ends. Germline CDR1 ENHRY, CDR2 SYGVKD. The CDR3 coding sequence is TGTGCCATCAGTGAGGGGAGCCTGAGCTCTGGAAACACCATATATTTT. It codes for CAISEGSLSSGNTIYF.

V is TRBV7-6 and J is TRBJ1-1; TRBD1 matches 7 bases. Germline-derived CDR1 and CDR2 are SGHVS and FNYEAQ. V lost 3 bases, J lost 0 bases, and 4 bases stayed unmatched. The CDR3 consists of 15 residues. The CDR3 DNA is TGTGCCAGCAGCTTGACAGGGCCTATGAACACTGAAGCTTTCTTT. Its protein is CASSLTGPMNTEAFF.

This sequence joins TRBV11-3 and TRBJ1-4; D gene ambiguous. The CDR3 length is 14 residues. Looked up from germline, CDR1 is SGHNT and CDR2 is YENEEA. V was trimmed by 8 bases and J by 7 bases, leaving 17 bases between them. The CDR3 DNA is TGTGCCAGCCGCCCTCTGGGCTGGTTTGAAAAACTGTTTTTT. It encodes CASRPLGWFEKLFF.

The genes are TRBV29-1 and TRBJ2-2, with 9 bases identical to TRBD1. Germline V CDR1 and CDR2: SQVTM, ANQGSEA. V lost 4 bases to trimming and J lost 3 bases; unmatched junction nucleotides: 6. The CDR3 has 15 amino acids. The CDR3 protein is CSVGTGASDTGELFF. CDR3 DNA sequence: TGCAGCGTTGGGACAGGGGCGTCGGACACCGGGGAGCTGTTTTTT.

This rearrangement joins TRBV28 to TRBJ1-5; unclear D gene. The V gene's germline CDR1 is MDHEN and CDR2 SYDVKM. CDR3 length: 14 amino acids. V lost 2 bases, J lost 6 bases, and 11 bases lay in between. DNA for the CDR3: TGTGCCAGCAGTTTACATGGCGACCGTCAGCCCCAGCATTTT. It translates to CASSLHGDRQPQHF.

The genes are TRBV28 and TRBJ1-1; possible D gene TRBD1, 6 bases. V lost 6 bases and J lost 1, with 15 bases in between. This CDR3 contains 15 residues. In germline, CDR1 is MDHEN, CDR2 SYDVKM. In DNA, the CDR3 is TGTGCCAGCAGGTCGTGGGGGGCCCGGAACACTGAAGCTTTCTTT. Encoded protein: CASRSWGARNTEAFF.

The sample holds one count of this clone. This chain connects TRBV2 to TRBJ2-1; D is uncertain. The germline V and J ends were trimmed by 6 bases and 6 bases, with 12 bases remaining between them. CDR1 and CDR2 (germline): SNHLY, FYNNEI. The CDR3 is 13 residues long. CDR3 protein: CASSQEITNEQFF. Here the CDR3 DNA reads TGTGCCAGCAGCCAGGAAATTACCAATGAGCAGTTCTTC.

This rearrangement joins TRBV23-1 to TRBJ1-5; D ambiguous. TRBV23-1 is an ORF for which the function is uncertain. The V gene lost 5 bases and the J gene lost 7 bases, with 3 bases spanning the gap. The CDR3 extends over 10 amino acids. The CDR3 nucleotides read TGCGCCAGCAGTTCCCAGCCCCAGCATTTT. It encodes CASSSQPQHF.

The V and J genes are TRBV28 and TRBJ2-2; TRBD2 matches 7 bases. Germline V gene lookup returns CDR1 MDHEN and CDR2 SYDVKM. Losses at the gene ends were 6 bases for V and 2 bases for J; bases not matched to a gene: 6. The CDR3 is 15 amino acids. CDR3 loop: CASSRAGLNTGELFF. CDR3 coding DNA: TGTGCCAGCAGCCGAGCGGGACTTAACACCGGGGAGCTGTTTTTT.

The chain employs TRBV2 and TRBJ2-2; tentative D call: TRBD2 (5 bases). CDR3 size: 15 residues. V lost 4 bases to trimming and J lost 0 bases, with 9 bases between them. Germline-derived CDR1 and CDR2 are SNHLY and FYNNEI. The CDR3 DNA reads TGTGCCAGCAGTGCTGAGCGGACGAACACCGGGGAGCTGTTTTTT. It encodes CASSAERTNTGELFF.

V and J are TRBV19 and TRBJ2-2; D remains ambiguous. This CDR3 contains 14 residues. Per germline, CDR1 LNHDA and CDR2 SQIVND (reference sequence). Trimming left V 2 bases short and J 6 bases short, with 10 bases between. The CDR3 coding sequence is TGTGCCAGTAGTATAAGCGTTGGCCCCGGGGAGCTGTTTTTT. This codes for CASSISVGPGELFF.

The V call is TRBV28, the J call TRBJ2-1; unclear D gene. The V gene lost 4 bases and the J gene lost 10 bases, with 8 bases spanning the gap. The CDR3 is 11 residues long. Germline V lookup: CDR1 MDHEN, CDR2 SYDVKM. Written as DNA, the CDR3 is TGTGCCAGCAGTTCCACAGACGAGCAGTTCTTC. Translated: CASSSTDEQFF.

The chain is built from TRBV7-2 and TRBJ2-7, with 7 positions matching TRBD2. Trimming at V came to 1 base and at J to 2 bases, leaving 11 bases not matched to a gene. Germline loops: CDR1 SGHTA, CDR2 FQGNSA. This CDR3 is 17 amino acids long. CDR3 amino acids: CASSLVWGAGSAYEQYF. CDR3 bases: TGTGCCAGCAGCTTAGTGTGGGGAGCGGGGAGCGCCTACGAGCAGTACTTC.

The chain combines TRBV7-9 with TRBJ1-2; D remains unclear. Germline CDR1 SEHNR, CDR2 FQNEAQ (reference sequence). The CDR3 totals 13 residues. V was trimmed by 1 base and J by 8 bases, leaving 11 bases between them. The CDR3: CASSLDGIDGYTF. The DNA of the CDR3 is TGTGCCAGCAGCTTAGATGGTATCGACGGCTACACCTTC.

This clone was seen a single time. Other DNA sequences in this sample translate to the same CDR3. The gene calls are TRBV11-2 and TRBJ2-1, with 7 bases aligning to TRBD2. The CDR3 loop spans 12 amino acids. Germline V lookup: CDR1 SGHAT, CDR2 FQNNGV. Unmatched junction bases numbered 4, after V lost 5 bases and J lost 9 bases. Here the CDR3 DNA reads TGTGCCAGCAGCCGATCGGGGGGTGAGCAGTTCTTC. It translates to CASSRSGGEQFF. Looking up the rest from reference TRBV11-2 and TRBJ2-1 gives the full variable domain: EAGVAQSPRYKIIEKRQSVAFWCNPISGHATLYWYQQILGQGPKLLIQFQNNGVVDDSQLPKDRFSAERLKGVDSTLKIQPAKLEDSAVYLCASSRSGGEQFFGPGTRLTVL.

J is TRBJ2-1 and V is TRBV6-4; D perhaps matches TRBD2 (5 bases). Deletions cut 5 bases from V and 3 bases from J, with 17 bases between. Looked up from germline, CDR1 is MRHNA and CDR2 is SNTAGT. CDR3 length: 16 residues. The CDR3 region has the DNA TGTGCCAGCAGTTTTCCCCCCCCGGGGAACTACAATGAGCAGTTCTTC. Its translation is CASSFPPPGNYNEQFF.

Points on this clone: Since a much larger clone is just one base distant, this may be a read error. This chain links TRBV28 with TRBJ2-7; TRBD2 might be the D (5 bases). Trimming took off 3 bases at V and 7 bases at J, with 25 bases between the two ends. The germline gives CDR1 MDHEN, CDR2 SYDVKM. This CDR3 has 17 amino acids. The chain's CDR3 is CASSFVWLVGETGEQYF. The CDR3 DNA reads as TGTGCCAGCAGTTTTGTTTGGCTAGTGGGAGAAACGGGTGAGCAGTACTTC.

V gene TRBV5-1 combines with J gene TRBJ1-1; D not resolved. V lost 2 bases, J lost 0 bases, and 11 bases lay in between. Germline V gene lookup returns CDR1 SGHRS and CDR2 YFSETQ. There are 15 residues in the CDR3. The CDR3 sequence is CASSFPGIMNTEAFF. The CDR3 nucleotides read TGCGCCAGCAGCTTCCCCGGAATCATGAACACTGAAGCTTTCTTT.

The gene calls are TRBV5-6 and TRBJ2-6, with TRBD2 matching over 13 bases. The CDR3 contains 18 residues. V shed 4 bases and J 1 base; nucleotides not matched to a gene: 5. CDR1 and CDR2 (germline): SGHDT, YYEEEE. The CDR3 region has the DNA TGTGCCAGCAGCCCCCGACTAGCGGGAGGTTCTGGGGCCAACGTCCTGACTTTC. This encodes CASSPRLAGGSGANVLTF.

This sequence joins TRBV18 and TRBJ1-3, with D perhaps matching TRBD1 (5 bases). V was shortened by 2 bases and J by 4 bases, with 12 bases between the two germline ends. The CDR3 totals 15 residues. CDR1 is KGHSH and CDR2 is LQKENI in the germline V gene. CDR3 protein: CASSPVSGSGNTIYF. CDR3 coding DNA: TGTGCCAGCTCACCAGTCTCAGGGAGCGGAAACACCATATATTTT.

The V call is TRBV7-9, the J call TRBJ2-2, with D hard to call. The CDR3 sequence is 14 residues long. The V gene's germline CDR1 is SEHNR and CDR2 FQNEAQ (reference sequence). Trimming took 1 base from V and 7 from J, leaving 10 bases between them. CDR3 DNA sequence: TGTGCCAGCAGCTTAGTAATGGCGGACGGGGAGCTGTTTTTT. It encodes CASSLVMADGELFF. Full variable domain (outside the CDR3, taken from reference TRBV7-9 and TRBJ2-2): DTGVSQNPRHKITKRGQNVTFRCDPISEHNRLYWYRQTLGQGPEFLTYFQNEAQLEKSRLLSDRFSAERPKGSFSTLEIQRTEQGDSAMYLCASSLVMADGELFFGEGSRLTVL.

The chain recombines TRBV7-9 with TRBJ2-1; weak D call: TRBD2 (6 bases). There are 11 residues in the CDR3. Germline V gives CDR1 SEHNR, CDR2 FQNEAQ (reference sequence). V lost 11 bases and J lost 9, with 14 bases in between. CDR3 sequence: CAANLGGEQFF. The CDR3 DNA follows: TGTGCCGCAAACCTCGGGGGTGAGCAGTTCTTC. The full variable domain, with the rest looked up from reference TRBV7-9 and TRBJ2-1, is DTGVSQNPRHKITKRGQNVTFRCDPISEHNRLYWYRQTLGQGPEFLTYFQNEAQLEKSRLLSDRFSAERPKGSFSTLEIQRTEQGDSAMYLCAANLGGEQFFGPGTRLTVL.

This rearrangement joins TRBV7-9 to TRBJ1-3; no reliable D call. This CDR3 comprises 13 residues. The V gene's germline CDR1 is SEHNR and CDR2 FQNEAQ (reference sequence). V lost 6 bases, J lost 8 bases, and 14 bases lay in between. The CDR3 bases are TGTGCCAGCAGGCCAAAGACCGAAGACACCATATATTTT. Amino acid sequence: CASRPKTEDTIYF. Drawing the rest from reference TRBV7-9 and TRBJ1-3, the complete variable domain is DTGVSQNPRHKITKRGQNVTFRCDPISEHNRLYWYRQTLGQGPEFLTYFQNEAQLEKSRLLSDRFSAERPKGSFSTLEIQRTEQGDSAMYLCASRPKTEDTIYFGEGSWLTVV.